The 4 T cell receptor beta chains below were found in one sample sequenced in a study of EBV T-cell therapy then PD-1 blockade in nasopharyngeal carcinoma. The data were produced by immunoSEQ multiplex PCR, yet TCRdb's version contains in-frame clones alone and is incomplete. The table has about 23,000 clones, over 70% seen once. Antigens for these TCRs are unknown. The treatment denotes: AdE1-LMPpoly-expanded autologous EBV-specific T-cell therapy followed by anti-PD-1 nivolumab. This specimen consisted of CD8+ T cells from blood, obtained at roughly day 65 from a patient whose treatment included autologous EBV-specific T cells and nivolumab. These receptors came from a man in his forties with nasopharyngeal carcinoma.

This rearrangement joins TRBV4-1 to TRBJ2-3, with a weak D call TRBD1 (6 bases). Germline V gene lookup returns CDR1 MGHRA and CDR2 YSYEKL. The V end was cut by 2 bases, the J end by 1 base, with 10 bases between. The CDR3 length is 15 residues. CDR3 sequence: CASSQYYRGTDTQYF. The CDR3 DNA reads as TGCGCCAGCAGCCAATATTACAGGGGCACAGATACGCAGTATTTT.

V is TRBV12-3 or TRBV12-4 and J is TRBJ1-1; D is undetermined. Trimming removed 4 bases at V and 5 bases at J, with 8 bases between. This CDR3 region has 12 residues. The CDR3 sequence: CASSYGLTEAFF. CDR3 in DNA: TGTGCCAGCAGTTATGGTCTAACTGAAGCTTTCTTT.

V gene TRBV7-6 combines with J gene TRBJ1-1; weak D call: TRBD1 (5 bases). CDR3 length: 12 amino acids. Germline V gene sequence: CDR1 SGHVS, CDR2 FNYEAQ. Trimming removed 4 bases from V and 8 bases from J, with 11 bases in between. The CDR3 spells CASSYLGGEAFF. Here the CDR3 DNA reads TGTGCCAGCAGCTACCTTGGGGGAGAAGCTTTCTTT. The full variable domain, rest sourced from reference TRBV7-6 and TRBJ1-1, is GAGVSQSPRYKVTKRGQDVALRCDPISGHVSLYWYRQALGQGPEFLTYFNYEAQQDKSGLPNDRFSAERPEGSISTLTIQRTEQRDSAMYRCASSYLGGEAFFGQGTRLTVV.

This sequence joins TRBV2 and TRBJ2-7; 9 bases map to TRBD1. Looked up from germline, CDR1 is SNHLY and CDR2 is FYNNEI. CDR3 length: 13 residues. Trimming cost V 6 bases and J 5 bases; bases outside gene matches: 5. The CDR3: CASRGQGVNEQYF. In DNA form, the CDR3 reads TGTGCCAGCAGGGGACAGGGTGTCAACGAGCAGTACTTC.